This T cell receptor (beta chain) was sequenced during a study of T-cell reconstitution after alpha-beta-depleted transplantation in children. Unique molecular identifiers were incorporated during preparation of the TCRbeta library. Each CDR3 protein gets one entry after TCRdb re-called the PCR reads with MiXCR. The sample has about 350,000 distinct CDR3 sequences, more than 10% seen once. In its sample, this clonotype was seen a few times. The CDR3 extends over 16 amino acids. Trimming removed 0 bases at V and 4 bases at J, with 13 bases between. CDR1 SGHRS and CDR2 YFSETQ come from the germline V gene.

The V and J genes are TRBV5-1 and TRBJ1-4, with TRBD1 as a possible D gene (5 bases). The receptor comes from a human donor who donated a stem cell graft to a child with Fanconi anemia. The sample was PBMCs, taken from the stem cell graft. This chain's CDR3 is CASSLGRDPINEKLFF. CDR3 coding DNA: TGCGCCAGCAGCTTGGGCCGGGACCCAATTAATGAAAAACTGTTTTTT.